A selection of T cell receptor beta chains follows, all from one sample in a study of T cell changes during pregnancy in multiple sclerosis. Clones were read by immunoSEQ multiplex PCR, and TCRdb kept only the in-frame ones, dropping some. This sample yields about 100,000 clones, of which roughly nine tenths are seen a single time; about 3.2% belongs to the top ten. The material sequenced was peripheral blood, taken after pregnancy. Every receptor here comes from a female donor with multiple sclerosis, enrolled in a pregnancy study. CDR3s include the opening cysteine and the closing phenylalanine or tryptophan. D genes are given only for firm matches. For some rows the clone size is stated as once, few or many, or as a class when expanded; others skip it.

CDR3 protein: CASSSGDTDTQYF; CDR3 DNA: TGTGCCAGCAGTTCCGGGGACACAGATACGCAGTATTTT; V gene: TRBV6-4; D gene: -; J gene: TRBJ2-3; clone size: -
CDR3 protein: CASSEGRPQHF; CDR3 DNA: TGTGCCAGCAGTGAAGGGAGGCCCCAGCATTTT; V gene: TRBV6-1; D gene: -; J gene: TRBJ1-5; clone size: -
CDR3 protein: CASSLSNPERPYNEQFF; CDR3 DNA: TGTGCCAGCAGTTTATCGAATCCCGAGCGGCCGTACAATGAGCAGTTCTTC; V gene: TRBV27; D gene: -; J gene: TRBJ2-1; clone size: once
CDR3 protein: CASSQLSTDTQYF; CDR3 DNA: TGTGCCAGCAGCCAACTTAGCACAGATACGCAGTATTTT; V gene: TRBV6-6; D gene: -; J gene: TRBJ2-3; clone size: -
CDR3 protein: CASSLARAGAGGELFF; CDR3 DNA: TGTGCCAGCAGCCTGGCTAGGGCAGGGGCTGGCGGGGAGCTGTTTTTT; V gene: TRBV5-5; D gene: -; J gene: TRBJ2-2; clone size: -
CDR3 protein: CASSLVSTGTGMGDTQYF; CDR3 DNA: TGTGCCAGCAGCTTAGTCTCAACCGGGACAGGGATGGGAGATACGCAGTATTTT; V gene: TRBV11-2; D gene: TRBD1; J gene: TRBJ2-3; clone size: -
CDR3 protein: CSVGTGSGNTIYF; CDR3 DNA: TGCAGCGTTGGGACAGGCTCTGGAAACACCATATATTTT; V gene: TRBV29-1; D gene: TRBD1; J gene: TRBJ1-3; clone size: -
CDR3 protein: CASSPSGTGGLGQYF; CDR3 DNA: TGTGCCAGCAGCCCTAGTGGGACAGGGGGGTTAGGGCAGTATTTT; V gene: TRBV9; D gene: TRBD1; J gene: TRBJ2-3; clone size: -
CDR3 protein: CARSKEQGVAGELFF; CDR3 DNA: TGTGCCAGGAGTAAGGAGCAGGGGGTAGCCGGGGAGCTGTTTTTT; V gene: TRBV2; D gene: TRBD1; J gene: TRBJ2-2; clone size: -
CDR3 protein: CSVEDPRGRPYEQYF; CDR3 DNA: TGCAGCGTTGAAGATCCGAGGGGGCGACCCTACGAGCAGTACTTC; V gene: TRBV29-1; D gene: TRBD1; J gene: TRBJ2-7; clone size: -
CDR3 protein: CASSVGQTQETQYF; CDR3 DNA: TGTGCCAGCAGCGTAGGGCAGACACAAGAGACCCAGTACTTC; V gene: TRBV9; D gene: -; J gene: TRBJ2-5; clone size: -
CDR3 protein: CASSYDGTVTNSPLHF; CDR3 DNA: TGTGCCAGCAGTTACGACGGGACAGTGACCAATTCACCCCTCCACTTT; V gene: TRBV6-5; D gene: TRBD1; J gene: TRBJ1-6; clone size: -
CDR3 protein: CASSFGGGGRFYSNQPQHF; CDR3 DNA: TGTGCCAGCAGTTTCGGCGGGGGCGGACGATTTTATAGCAATCAGCCCCAGCATTTT; V gene: TRBV28; D gene: -; J gene: TRBJ1-5; clone size: -
CDR3 protein: CASSQVIRDRSYEQYF; CDR3 DNA: TGCGCCAGCAGCCAGGTAATCCGGGACAGAAGTTACGAGCAGTACTTC; V gene: TRBV4-1; D gene: TRBD1; J gene: TRBJ2-7; clone size: few
CDR3 protein: CASWGGGADEQFF; CDR3 DNA: TGTGCCAGCTGGGGCGGGGGGGCCGATGAGCAGTTCTTC; V gene: TRBV6-5; D gene: TRBD2; J gene: TRBJ2-1; clone size: -
CDR3 protein: CARKILAGGRYETQYF; CDR3 DNA: TGTGCCAGAAAAATCCTAGCGGGGGGGCGTTATGAAACCCAGTACTTC; V gene: TRBV21-1; D gene: -; J gene: TRBJ2-5; clone size: -
CDR3 protein: CASSLGTSGGSYNEQFF; CDR3 DNA: TGTGCCAGCAGCTTAGGGACTAGCGGGGGCTCCTACAATGAGCAGTTCTTC; V gene: TRBV7-2; D gene: TRBD2; J gene: TRBJ2-1; clone size: -
CDR3 protein: CASSLTTYTYEQYF; CDR3 DNA: TGTGCCAGCAGCTTAACGACATATACCTACGAGCAGTACTTC; V gene: TRBV9; D gene: -; J gene: TRBJ2-7; clone size: -
CDR3 protein: CASSLTGQGPTEAFF; CDR3 DNA: TGTGCCAGCAGCTTAACAGGACAGGGACCCACTGAAGCTTTCTTT; V gene: TRBV7-6; D gene: TRBD1; J gene: TRBJ1-1; clone size: -
CDR3 protein: CASSIDEEKMNTEAFF; CDR3 DNA: TGTGCCAGTAGTATAGATGAGGAGAAGATGAACACTGAAGCTTTCTTT; V gene: TRBV19; D gene: -; J gene: TRBJ1-1; clone size: -
CDR3 protein: CASRLSQGSTEAFF; CDR3 DNA: TGTGCCAGCAGATTATCTCAGGGGAGCACTGAAGCTTTCTTT; V gene: TRBV6-5; D gene: -; J gene: TRBJ1-1; clone size: -
CDR3 protein: CASSQEAGTASGEQFF; CDR3 DNA: TGTGCCAGCAGCCAAGAGGCCGGGACAGCCTCAGGCGAGCAGTTCTTC; V gene: TRBV4-2; D gene: TRBD1; J gene: TRBJ2-1; clone size: -
CDR3 protein: CAINPQGARTDTQYF; CDR3 DNA: TGCGCCATCAACCCTCAGGGGGCGAGAACAGATACGCAGTATTTT; V gene: TRBV5-1; D gene: TRBD1; J gene: TRBJ2-3; clone size: -
CDR3 protein: CASSADTGIDREQYF; CDR3 DNA: TGCGCCAGCAGCGCGGATACCGGAATAGATCGCGAGCAGTACTTC; V gene: TRBV5-1; D gene: -; J gene: TRBJ2-7; clone size: -
CDR3 protein: CATSRTQGSNQPQHF; CDR3 DNA: TGTGCCACCAGCAGGACACAGGGGAGCAATCAGCCCCAGCATTTT; V gene: TRBV15; D gene: TRBD1; J gene: TRBJ1-5; clone size: -
CDR3 protein: CATSRDTGQGKPPLHF; CDR3 DNA: TGTGCCACCAGCAGAGATACCGGACAGGGAAAGCCACCCCTCCACTTT; V gene: TRBV15; D gene: TRBD1; J gene: TRBJ1-6; clone size: -
CDR3 protein: CASSVMRGSGDYGYTF; CDR3 DNA: TGTGCCAGCAGCGTAATGCGGGGGAGTGGGGACTATGGCTACACCTTC; V gene: TRBV9; D gene: -; J gene: TRBJ1-2; clone size: -
CDR3 protein: CASRLAGANVLTF; CDR3 DNA: TGTGCCAGCAGGTTAGCTGGGGCCAACGTCCTGACTTTC; V gene: TRBV5-8; D gene: -; J gene: TRBJ2-6; clone size: -
CDR3 protein: CASCEAESTGELFF; CDR3 DNA: TGTGCCAGCTGCGAGGCAGAAAGCACCGGGGAGCTGTTTTTT; V gene: TRBV18; D gene: -; J gene: TRBJ2-2; clone size: once
CDR3 protein: CASSRGGNTEAFF; CDR3 DNA: TGTGCCAGCAGCCGGGGGGGGAACACTGAAGCTTTCTTT; V gene: TRBV9; D gene: -; J gene: TRBJ1-1; clone size: -
CDR3 protein: CASSAPGLGTDTQYF; CDR3 DNA: TGTGCCAGCAGCGCACCGGGACTAGGGACAGATACGCAGTATTTT; V gene: TRBV9; D gene: TRBD2; J gene: TRBJ2-3; clone size: -
CDR3 protein: CASSPFRDNRSGNTIYF; CDR3 DNA: TGTGCCAGCTCACCTTTCCGGGACAACCGCTCTGGAAACACCATATATTTT; V gene: TRBV18; D gene: -; J gene: TRBJ1-3; clone size: -
CDR3 protein: CASSGPGQLNTEAFF; CDR3 DNA: TGTGCCAGCAGTGGACCGGGACAGCTGAACACTGAAGCTTTCTTT; V gene: TRBV6-1; D gene: TRBD1; J gene: TRBJ1-1; clone size: -
CDR3 protein: CATSRVGLASGGQSTDTQYF; CDR3 DNA: TGTGCCACCAGCAGAGTGGGTCTTGCTAGCGGGGGTCAGAGCACAGATACGCAGTATTTT; V gene: TRBV15; D gene: TRBD2; J gene: TRBJ2-3; clone size: -
CDR3 protein: CASSPTGPLWEEQETQYF; CDR3 DNA: TGTGCCAGCAGCCCTACAGGCCCCCTGTGGGAAGAACAAGAGACCCAGTACTTC; V gene: TRBV2; D gene: -; J gene: TRBJ2-5; clone size: -
CDR3 protein: CASSLVPDYEQYF; CDR3 DNA: TGCGCCAGCAGCTTGGTCCCAGACTACGAGCAGTACTTC; V gene: TRBV5-1; D gene: -; J gene: TRBJ2-7; clone size: -
CDR3 protein: CASSLETGAPYEQYF; CDR3 DNA: TGTGCCAGCAGTTTGGAGACAGGGGCTCCCTACGAGCAGTACTTC; V gene: TRBV27; D gene: TRBD1; J gene: TRBJ2-7; clone size: -
CDR3 protein: CAWSPEWGSYYGYTF; CDR3 DNA: TGTGCCTGGAGCCCCGAATGGGGCAGCTACTATGGCTACACCTTC; V gene: TRBV30; D gene: -; J gene: TRBJ1-2; clone size: -
CDR3 protein: CASSLNSGVLYNEQFF; CDR3 DNA: TGTGCCAGCAGCTTAAATTCGGGGGTTCTATACAATGAGCAGTTCTTC; V gene: TRBV7-3; D gene: -; J gene: TRBJ2-1; clone size: -